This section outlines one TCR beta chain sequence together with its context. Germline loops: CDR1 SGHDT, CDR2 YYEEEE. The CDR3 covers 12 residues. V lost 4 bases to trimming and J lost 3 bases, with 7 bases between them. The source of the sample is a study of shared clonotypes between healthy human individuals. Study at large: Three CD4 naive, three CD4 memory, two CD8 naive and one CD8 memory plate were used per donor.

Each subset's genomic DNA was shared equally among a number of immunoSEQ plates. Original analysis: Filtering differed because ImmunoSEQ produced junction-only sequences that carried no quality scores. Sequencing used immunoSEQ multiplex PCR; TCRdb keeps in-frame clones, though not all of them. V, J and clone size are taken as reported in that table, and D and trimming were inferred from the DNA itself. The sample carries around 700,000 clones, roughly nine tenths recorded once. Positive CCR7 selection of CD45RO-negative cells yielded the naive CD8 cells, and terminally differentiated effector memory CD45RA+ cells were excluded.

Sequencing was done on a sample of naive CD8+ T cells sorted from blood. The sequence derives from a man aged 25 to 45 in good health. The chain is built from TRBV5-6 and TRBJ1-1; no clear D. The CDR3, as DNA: TGTGCCAGCAGCGAGAGGGACACTGAAGCTTTCTTT. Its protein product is CASSERDTEAFF.